The source of this T cell receptor beta chain is a study of blood T cells in healthy people across ages. Each sample yielded at least 6 million isolated PBMCs. This CDR3 spans 14 amino acids. The germline V and J ends were trimmed by 5 bases and 0 bases, with 11 bases remaining between them. From germline, CDR1 is MNHEY and CDR2 SMNVEV (reference sequence). Only a few counts were recorded for this clonotype. The authors ran a second PCR of about 6 to 12 cycles using a sample-barcoded 5' primer and a J-beta primer mix. TCRdb fed the 5' RACE reads into MiXCR, producing one record per CDR3 protein. The top ten hold 3.5% to 4% of the sample, which has about 620,000 distinct CDR3 sequences, more than 20% seen once.

The TCR sequence derives from a man in his 70s in good health. This rearrangement joins TRBV27 to TRBJ2-7; D is uncertain. Sequenced: blood. The CDR3 here is CASSPGRFSYEQYF. The DNA for the CDR3 is TGTGCCAGCAGTCCTGGACGGTTCTCCTACGAGCAGTACTTC.